These T cell receptor beta chains were read from a single sample in a study of blood T cell repertoires in COVID-19. The protocol was immunoSEQ multiplex PCR, while the TCRdb copy is restricted to in-frame clones and leaves out a portion. The sample contains hundreds of thousands of clones, about 87% of which appear only once. The sample was peripheral blood. The receptors stem from a woman in her 70s with COVID-19, enrolled during active disease. Both conserved end residues are part of each CDR3. Fields, in order: D gene, V gene, J gene, clone size, CDR3 DNA, CDR3 protein. D genes are given only for firm matches. Size is omitted from some rows. Given values are once, few, many or a class for expanded clones.

>.|TRBV6-5|TRBJ1-6|.
TGTGCCAGCAGTTACGTCCCGGGTAATTCACCCCTCCACTTT
CASSYVPGNSPLHF
>TRBD1|TRBV12-3/TRBV12-4|TRBJ1-5|.
TGTGCCAGCAACAAACAGGGGAATCAGCCCCAGCATTTT
CASNKQGNQPQHF
>.|TRBV10-3|TRBJ1-4|.
TGTGCCATCAGTGAAAGACCGGTTGGGGGCGAAAAACTGTTTTTT
CAISERPVGGEKLFF
>.|TRBV5-1|TRBJ1-1|.
TGCGCCAGCAGCCTTTTGGGTATCGGGAGGAACACTGAAGCTTTCTTT
CASSLLGIGRNTEAFF
>TRBD1|TRBV6-6|TRBJ1-2|.
TGTGCCAGCAGTTACTCGACGGGACAGGTTGATGGCTACACCTTC
CASSYSTGQVDGYTF
>TRBD1|TRBV30|TRBJ1-1|.
TGTGCCTGGAGTGTCCCTACAGGGGCCTTGACCACTGAAGCTTTCTTT
CAWSVPTGALTTEAFF
>.|TRBV27|TRBJ2-1|.
TGTGCCAGCAGTTCTCTACAGGGAAGCTCCTACAATGAGCAGTTCTTC
CASSSLQGSSYNEQFF
>TRBD2|TRBV11-3|TRBJ2-1|.
TGTGCCAGCAGCCAGAGGACTAGCGGGCTGTACAATGAGCAGTTCTTC
CASSQRTSGLYNEQFF
>.|TRBV7-2|TRBJ2-2|.
TGTGCCAGCAGCTTAGTAGTGGCGAACACCGGGGAGCTGTTTTTT
CASSLVVANTGELFF
>.|TRBV6-5|TRBJ1-3|once
TGTGCCAGCAGTTACTCGATGCTCAGCTCTGGAAACACCATATATTTT
CASSYSMLSSGNTIYF
>TRBD2|TRBV28|TRBJ2-1|.
TGTGCCAGCAGCCAACCTGGGGTACTAGCGGGAGGGGGTGGGCAGTTCTTC
CASSQPGVLAGGGGQFF